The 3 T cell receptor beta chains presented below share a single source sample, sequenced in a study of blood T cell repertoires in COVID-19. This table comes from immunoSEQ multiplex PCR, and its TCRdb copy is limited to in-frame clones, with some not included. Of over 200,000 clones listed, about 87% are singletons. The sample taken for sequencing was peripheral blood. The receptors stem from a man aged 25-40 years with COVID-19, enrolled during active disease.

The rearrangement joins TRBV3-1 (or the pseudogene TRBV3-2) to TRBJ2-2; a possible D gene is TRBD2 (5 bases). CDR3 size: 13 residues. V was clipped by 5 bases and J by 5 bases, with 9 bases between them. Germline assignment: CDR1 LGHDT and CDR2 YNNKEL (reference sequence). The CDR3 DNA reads TGTGCCAGCAGCAACGACTATACCGGGGAGCTGTTTTTT. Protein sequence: CASSNDYTGELFF.

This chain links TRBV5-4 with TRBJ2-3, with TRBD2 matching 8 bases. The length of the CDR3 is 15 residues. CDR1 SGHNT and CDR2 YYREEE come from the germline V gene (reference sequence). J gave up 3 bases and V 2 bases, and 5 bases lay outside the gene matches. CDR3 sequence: CASSFSGTRTDTQYF. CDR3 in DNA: TGTGCCAGCAGCTTCTCCGGGACTAGAACAGATACGCAGTATTTT.

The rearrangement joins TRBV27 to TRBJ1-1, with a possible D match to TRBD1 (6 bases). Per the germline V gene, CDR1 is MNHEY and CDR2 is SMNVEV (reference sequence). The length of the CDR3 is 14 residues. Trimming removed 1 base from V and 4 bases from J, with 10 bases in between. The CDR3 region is CASSLYARGTEAFF. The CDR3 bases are TGTGCCAGCAGTTTATACGCCAGGGGCACTGAAGCTTTCTTT.